This TCR beta chain comes out of a study of T-cell memory formation after mild COVID-19 listed by TCRdb under 2021. Study-wide context: Most TCR sequence clusters were specific to one of the two donors. T-cell clones expanding and contracting after mild COVID-19 in a couple of donors were tracked by longitudinal TCRalpha and TCRbeta repertoire sequencing. Two young, previously healthy adult volunteers, one female and one male, were included in the cohort.

Ficoll-Paque density gradient centrifugation was used to isolate PBMCs. As regards this clonotype: It lacks a known antigen. Base qualities are not recorded, but no much larger clone differs from it by a single base.

Here is what the overall study found, with its caveats: Contracting CD4+ clones turned up mainly in the CM and EM memory subsets, whereas EMRA was where CD8+ clones were enriched. The detection of some responding clones in pre-infection memory suggests that pre-existing cross-reactive memory T cells joined the SARS-CoV-2 response. Only a couple of mild cases were covered in the study, and larger cohorts including severe cases with pre-infection samples were considered necessary. SARS-CoV-2 specificity of the second-wave clones peaking on day 37 was not confirmed. Clones that contracted from day 15 to 85 showed balanced CD4/CD8 phenotypes, whereas a second wave of clones that expanded from day 15 to 37 leaned towards CD4+.

Instrument on record: Illumina NovaSeq 6000. Using 5'RACE with constant-segment primers, TCRalpha and TCRbeta cDNA libraries were constructed, with sample barcodes and unique molecular identifiers added in the process. Trizol reagent was used to extract RNA from every sample. The libraries were amplified in two PCR steps, and the second step added a second sample barcode and Illumina TruSeq adapters. The libraries were sequenced on an Illumina NovaSeq using 2 x 150 bp paired-end reads. From the authors' description of their analysis: The reads were demultiplexed and collapsed into UMI-guided consensus sequences using migec v1.2.7. With mixcr v2.1.11, UMI consensuses were aligned to TRA and TRB V and J templates and assembled into clonotypes. Clonotypes were classified as expanded or contracted when called significant by both edgeR and NoisET, with noise models trained on biological replicates. For edgeR calls, the thresholds were a false discovery rate-adjusted p below 0.01 and a log2 fold-change of 1. As an exploratory analysis of dynamics, PCA with hierarchical clustering was applied to max-normalized trajectories of the 1000 most abundant clonotypes. Separately sequenced CD4+ and CD8+ repertoires were used to assign the CD4 or CD8 phenotype of responding clones. The public reads were quality trimmed at Q25 with fastp and then assembled into clones with MiXCR by TCRdb, keeping productive beta chains. Duplicate CDR3 protein sequences are folded into a single record with the most common DNA and genes. None of the V and J calls come from the authors' own analysis; TCRdb made them. A total of hundreds of thousands of distinct CDR3 sequences appear in this sample, 20% to 25% of them only once. The ten largest clones take up 21% of the sample.

From the germline V gene (reference sequence), CDR1 is SEHNR and CDR2 is FQNEAQ. Relative to germline, V is missing 5 bases and J is missing 8 bases, with 10 bases of the junction outside any gene match. From cysteine to phenylalanine, the CDR3 is 15 amino acids long. Only the CDR3 region is kept as DNA, spanning 45 bases read in frame from base 1. The receptor's source is a man aged 18-30 years who had mild COVID-19 (a few samples of this study predate the infection). The sample titles of this study are shuffled in the database, so cell type and time point are left out; the donor was told from shared clones. The sequenced sample consisted of PBMCs or a T cell subset sorted from them (not recorded which). This sequence uses TRBV7-9 and TRBJ1-4; 8 bases in the middle match TRBD1. The encoded CDR3 is CASSLTQGGSEKLFF. In nucleotide form, the sequence is TGTGCCAGCAGCCTCACACAGGGGGGAAGCGAAAAACTGTTTTTT.